Following are 22 T cell receptor beta chains from one sample sequenced in a study of cytomegalovirus exposure and HLA in healthy donors. Primers for the PCR totalled 60 Vbeta and 13 Jbeta. Clones were sequenced by immunoSEQ multiplex PCR, and TCRdb holds only the in-frame ones, with some missing. Among about 200,000 clones listed, 82% were seen once. Material: PBMCs. These receptor sequences come from a man in his forties or fifties in good health and CMV-seropositive.

The sample holds a few counts of this clone. This chain links TRBV27 with TRBJ2-4, with a tentative D call TRBD1 (6 bases). Trimming took off 4 bases at V and 1 base at J, with 8 bases between the two ends. In germline, CDR1 is MNHEY, CDR2 SMNVEV (reference sequence). This CDR3 comprises 14 residues. The CDR3 sequence is CASSSGVAKNIQYF. DNA of the CDR3: TGTGCCAGCAGTTCAGGGGTGGCCAAAAACATTCAGTACTTC.

J is TRBJ1-2 and V is TRBV15; D unclear. Germline loops: CDR1 LNHNV, CDR2 YYDKDF (reference sequence). This CDR3 is 15 amino acids long. V lost 0 bases, J lost 2 bases, and 10 bases lay in between. CDR3 residues: CATSRDIARNYGYTF. The CDR3 coding sequence is TGTGCCACCAGCAGAGATATTGCCAGAAACTATGGCTACACCTTC.

The chain is built from TRBV29-1 and TRBJ2-1, with 8 bases aligning to TRBD1. There are 14 residues in the CDR3. Per the germline V gene, CDR1 is SQVTM and CDR2 is ANQGSEA. V gave up 5 bases and J gave up 2 bases; unmatched junction bases: 5. The CDR3 here is CSVPQGDAYNEQFF. CDR3 bases: TGCAGCGTTCCACAGGGGGATGCCTACAATGAGCAGTTCTTC.

This chain links TRBV6-1 with TRBJ2-1, with 11 bases lining up with TRBD2. In germline, CDR1 is MNHNS, CDR2 SASEGT. This CDR3 is 14 amino acids long. With 7 bases clipped from V and 4 bases from J, the junction kept 3 bases outside the gene matches. DNA for the CDR3: TGTGCCAGCAAACTAGCGGGAGAGTACAATGAGCAGTTCTTC. The encoded protein is CASKLAGEYNEQFF.

The gene calls are TRBV25-1 and TRBJ1-1; 9 bases map to TRBD1. CDR3 length: 14 residues. V shed 6 bases, J shed 3 bases, and the junction held 5 bases outside the gene matches. CDR1 and CDR2 (germline): MGHDK, SYGVNS. The CDR3 sequence is CASRGTGRDTEAFF. Written as DNA, the CDR3 is TGTGCCAGCAGGGGGACAGGGCGAGACACTGAAGCTTTCTTT.

The rearrangement uses TRBV7-2 and TRBJ2-1; 14 bases are shared with TRBD2. CDR3 length: 15 amino acids. Trimming cost V 5 bases and J 4 bases; bases outside gene matches: 1. Germline V lookup: CDR1 SGHTA, CDR2 FQGNSA. CDR3 sequence reads: CASSRTSGRYNEQFF. The CDR3 bases are TGTGCCAGCAGCAGGACTAGCGGGAGGTACAATGAGCAGTTCTTC.

The J gene is TRBJ2-5, the V gene TRBV25-1; tentative D call: TRBD2 (7 bases). The CDR3 runs 13 residues. CDR1 is MGHDK and CDR2 is SYGVNS in the germline V gene. Trimming took off 5 bases at V and 5 bases at J, with 12 bases between the two ends. The CDR3 sequence is CASSHGGRETQYF. The CDR3 DNA is TGTGCCAGCAGTCACGGGGGGCGGGAGACCCAGTACTTC.

The chain joins TRBV18 to TRBJ1-3; D is possibly TRBD1 (6 bases). CDR1 is KGHSH and CDR2 is LQKENI in the germline V gene. This CDR3 spans 17 amino acids. Trimming removed 3 bases from V and 0 bases from J, with 15 bases in between. The CDR3 coding sequence is TGTGCCAGCTCACCTAGACAGGTTCAGAGCTCTGGAAACACCATATATTTT. This codes for CASSPRQVQSSGNTIYF.

The genes are TRBV5-1 and TRBJ2-5; 10 bases fit TRBD1. V gave up 0 bases and J gave up 4 bases; unmatched junction bases: 3. CDR1 is SGHRS, CDR2 YFSETQ, per germline. This CDR3 spans 15 amino acids. CDR3 sequence reads: CASSLGTGGLETQYF. CDR3 nucleotide sequence: TGCGCCAGCAGCTTGGGGACAGGGGGGTTAGAGACCCAGTACTTC.

The V and J genes are TRBV5-1 and TRBJ2-1; 13 bases agree with TRBD2. Per germline, CDR1 SGHRS and CDR2 YFSETQ. The junction had 8 bases not matched to a gene; V was cut back by 4 bases and J by 10 bases. There are 15 residues in the CDR3. In DNA, the CDR3 is TGCGCCAGCAGCCCGACTGGGACTAGCGGGGTAGAGCAGTTCTTC. This gives the protein CASSPTGTSGVEQFF. Filled out from reference TRBV5-1 and TRBJ2-1, the complete variable domain reads KAGVTQTPRYLIKTRGQQVTLSCSPISGHRSVSWYQQTPGQGLQFLFEYFSETQRNKGNFPGRFSGRQFSNSRSEMNVSTLELGDSALYLCASSPTGTSGVEQFFGPGTRLTVL.

V and J are TRBV7-9 and TRBJ1-1; D ambiguous. CDR3 length: 13 residues. The ends were cut back, 2 bases at V and 5 bases at J, with 9 bases in the middle. Germline CDR1 and CDR2: SEHNR and FQNEAQ (reference sequence). The CDR3: CASSLSQATEAFF. The CDR3 DNA follows: TGTGCCAGCAGCTTATCCCAGGCTACTGAAGCTTTCTTT.

V and J are TRBV6-1 and TRBJ2-2, with a possible D match to TRBD2 (6 bases). V lost 5 bases and J 2 bases, leaving 9 bases between the germline ends. This CDR3 comprises 14 residues. Germline CDR1 MNHNS, CDR2 SASEGT. The CDR3 reads CASSPGLNTGELFF. CDR3 DNA sequence: TGTGCCAGCAGTCCGGGACTTAACACCGGGGAGCTGTTTTTT.

This clone was recorded a few times. The chain employs TRBV5-6 and TRBJ1-2; no reliable D call. Looked up from germline, CDR1 is SGHDT and CDR2 is YYEEEE. Trimming shortened V by 2 bases and J by 5 bases, and 16 bases separated the two germline ends. This CDR3 comprises 15 residues. DNA of the CDR3: TGTGCCAGCAGCTTACAGCTTCTGTCCGGTTATGGCTACACCTTC. This encodes CASSLQLLSGYGYTF.

CDR3 bases: TGTGCCAGCTCACGGGACGGGGTTGAGCGGGCGAACACCGGGGAGCTGTTTTTT. It is translated as CASSRDGVERANTGELFF. The chain couples TRBV18 to TRBJ2-2, with D perhaps TRBD2 (6 bases). CDR3 length: 18 amino acids. The V gene's germline CDR1 is KGHSH and CDR2 LQKENI. V was trimmed by 4 bases and J by 0 bases, leaving 18 bases between them.

The chain joins TRBV2 to TRBJ2-7; D perhaps matches TRBD2 (5 bases). Per the germline V gene, CDR1 is SNHLY and CDR2 is FYNNEI. Trimming left V 10 bases short and J 6 bases short, with 16 bases between. The CDR3 has 12 amino acids. The CDR3 DNA follows: TGTGCCACCAGGACTGACCCTGGCGAGCAGTACTTC. Amino acid sequence: CATRTDPGEQYF.

The chain combines TRBV5-1 with TRBJ2-5; 10 bases are shared with TRBD1. This CDR3 comprises 15 residues. Germline trimming cut 5 bases from V and 7 bases from J; bases unmatched to any gene: 11. CDR1 is SGHRS, CDR2 YFSETQ, per germline. The CDR3 here is CASSPGGQGTTTQYF. CDR3 nucleotide sequence: TGCGCCAGCAGTCCCGGGGGACAGGGGACGACGACCCAGTACTTC. Variable domain in full (rest from reference TRBV5-1 and TRBJ2-5): KAGVTQTPRYLIKTRGQQVTLSCSPISGHRSVSWYQQTPGQGLQFLFEYFSETQRNKGNFPGRFSGRQFSNSRSEMNVSTLELGDSALYLCASSPGGQGTTTQYFGPGTRLLVL.

CDR3: CASKDRGDTEAFF. The DNA for the CDR3 is TGTGCCAGTAAGGACAGGGGTGACACTGAAGCTTTCTTT. This chain links TRBV19 with TRBJ1-1; 9 nucleotides line up with TRBD1. The CDR3 runs to 13 residues. J lost 3 bases, V lost 7 bases, and 3 bases had no gene match. The V gene's germline CDR1 is LNHDA and CDR2 SQIVND (reference sequence).

The V call is TRBV11-2, the J call TRBJ2-7, with D unresolved. The CDR3 runs 16 residues. Trimming cost V 2 bases and J 1 base, with 15 bases left between them. Germline-derived CDR1 and CDR2 are SGHAT and FQNNGV. This CDR3 reads CASSLWLGGTSYEQYF. DNA of the CDR3: TGTGCCAGCAGCTTATGGCTTGGCGGAACTTCCTACGAGCAGTACTTC.

This sequence joins TRBV9 and TRBJ1-1, with D uncertain. Germline CDR1 is SGDLS and CDR2 is YYNGEE. CDR3 length equals 14 residues. Trimming took off 1 base at V and 5 bases at J, with 12 bases between the two ends. CDR3 in amino acids: CASSVPKTGTEAFF. DNA of the CDR3: TGTGCCAGCAGCGTACCTAAGACCGGGACTGAAGCTTTCTTT.

CDR3 DNA: TGTGCCAGCCGGCGGACAGGGCCGGATGGCTACACCTTC. Encoded protein: CASRRTGPDGYTF. The chain has TRBV19 and TRBJ1-2; 8 nucleotides line up with TRBD1. Trimming removed 9 bases from V and 6 bases from J; junction bases left unmatched: 9. Germline CDR1 and CDR2: LNHDA and SQIVND (reference sequence). This CDR3 is 13 amino acids long.

This sequence joins TRBV15 and TRBJ1-1, with a tentative D call TRBD1 (5 bases). Between the trimmed V and J ends, which lost 0 bases and 1 base, there was a span of 9 bases. The CDR3 runs to 15 residues. Germline assignment: CDR1 LNHNV and CDR2 YYDKDF (reference sequence). The CDR3 spells CATSRDKQGNTEAFF. The DNA of the CDR3 is TGTGCCACCAGCAGAGATAAGCAGGGGAACACTGAAGCTTTCTTT.

The chain carries TRBV27 and TRBJ1-1; tentative D call: TRBD1 (5 bases). The CDR3 has 13 residues. Trimming took off 0 bases at V and 8 bases at J, with 10 bases between the two ends. CDR1 MNHEY and CDR2 SMNVEV come from the germline V gene (reference sequence). CDR3 nucleotides: TGTGCCAGCAGTTTATCCCGATACAGGGAAGCTTTCTTT. This encodes CASSLSRYREAFF.